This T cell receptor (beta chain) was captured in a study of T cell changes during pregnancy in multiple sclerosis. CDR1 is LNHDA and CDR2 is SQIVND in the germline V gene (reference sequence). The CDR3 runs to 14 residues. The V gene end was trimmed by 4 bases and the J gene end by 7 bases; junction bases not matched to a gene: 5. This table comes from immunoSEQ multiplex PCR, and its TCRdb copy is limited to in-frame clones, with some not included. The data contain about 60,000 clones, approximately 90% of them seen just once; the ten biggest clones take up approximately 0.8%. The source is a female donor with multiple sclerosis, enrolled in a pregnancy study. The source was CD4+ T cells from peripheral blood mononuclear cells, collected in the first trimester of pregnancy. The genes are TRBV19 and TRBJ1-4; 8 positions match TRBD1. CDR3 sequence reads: CASSTRQGLEKLFF. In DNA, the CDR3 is TGTGCCAGTAGTACAAGACAGGGGCTTGAAAAACTGTTTTTT.